The rows below give T cell receptor beta chains drawn from one sample of a study of blood T cell repertoires in COVID-19. Data came from immunoSEQ multiplex PCR; TCRdb stores just in-frame clones and leaves some out. The sample has almost 400,000 clones, around 92% seen once. Sequenced: PBMCs or T cells enriched from blood (not recorded which). These receptors came from a woman under 40 who had recovered from COVID-19. The CDR3 runs from the conserved cysteine through the conserved F or W. Each record gives: D gene, clone size, J gene, V gene, CDR3 DNA, CDR3 protein. D genes are given only for firm matches. Clone size is shown for a subset of rows, as once, few, many or a class of expanded clone.

D: -; size: -; J: TRBJ1-1; V: TRBV6-2/TRBV6-3; DNA: TGTGCCAGCAGTTTATCCAGGGGTTCCACTGAAGCTTTCTTT; CDR3: CASSLSRGSTEAFF
D: -; size: -; J: TRBJ1-2; V: TRBV3-1/TRBV3-2; DNA: TGTGCCAGCAGAATGACAGGACGGAGCTATGGCTACACCTTC; CDR3: CASRMTGRSYGYTF
D: -; size: -; J: TRBJ2-7; V: TRBV4-3; DNA: TGCGCCAGCAGCCAAGATGCCGGGGGATACTCCTACGAGCAGTACTTC; CDR3: CASSQDAGGYSYEQYF
D: TRBD2; size: -; J: TRBJ2-2; V: TRBV5-4; DNA: TGTGCCAGCACCTCAGAGGTAGCGGGAGGATCCGGGGAGCTGTTTTTT; CDR3: CASTSEVAGGSGELFF
D: -; size: -; J: TRBJ2-7; V: TRBV5-1; DNA: TGCGCCAGCAGCTTTTCAGGGGAAGTAGGGTACGAGCAGTACTTC; CDR3: CASSFSGEVGYEQYF
D: -; size: -; J: TRBJ1-2; V: TRBV28; DNA: TGTGCCAGCAGCCCCGCAGGGGAAATTTATGGCTACACCTTC; CDR3: CASSPAGEIYGYTF
D: TRBD1; size: -; J: TRBJ2-5; V: TRBV7-7; DNA: TGTGCTAGCAGCCCGAGGACAGGGGAGGGAAAGACCCAGTACTTC; CDR3: CASSPRTGEGKTQYF
D: -; size: -; J: TRBJ1-5; V: TRBV5-4; DNA: TGTGCCAGCAGCTTGGCGGGGGGCAATCAGCCCCAGCATTTT; CDR3: CASSLAGGNQPQHF
D: -; size: -; J: TRBJ1-2; V: TRBV4-3; DNA: TGCGCCAGCAGCCAGTCTCAGGGAAACTATGGCTACACCTTC; CDR3: CASSQSQGNYGYTF
D: TRBD1; size: -; J: TRBJ1-2; V: TRBV7-8; DNA: TGTGCCAGCAGCTCCCTAGTGGGGGCAGGGGGTGATGGCTACACCTTC; CDR3: CASSSLVGAGGDGYTF
D: TRBD2; size: -; J: TRBJ2-3; V: TRBV10-2; DNA: TGCGCCAGCAGTAGGTCTAGCGGGCTACCCCCAGATACGCAGTATTTT; CDR3: CASSRSSGLPPDTQYF
D: -; size: -; J: TRBJ1-1; V: TRBV21-1; DNA: TGTGCCAGCAGCAAAGTCAGGACAGGGTGGTCGGACACTGAAGCTTTCTTT; CDR3: CASSKVRTGWSDTEAFF
D: -; size: -; J: TRBJ1-2; V: TRBV3-1/TRBV3-2; DNA: TGTGCCAGCAGCCATTTAGGGGATTATGGCTACACCTTC; CDR3: CASSHLGDYGYTF
D: -; size: -; J: TRBJ1-2; V: TRBV4-1; DNA: TGCGCCAGCAGCCAAATAGGAGGGACGAAAGTCTATGGCTACACCTTC; CDR3: CASSQIGGTKVYGYTF
D: -; size: -; J: TRBJ2-1; V: TRBV7-9; DNA: TGTGCCAGCAGCGTTTCGGAATTTCAGGGCAGGAATGAGCAGTTCTTC; CDR3: CASSVSEFQGRNEQFF
D: -; size: -; J: TRBJ1-4; V: TRBV28; DNA: TGTGCCAGCAGGCTGACAGGTCTCAATGAAAAACTGTTTTTT; CDR3: CASRLTGLNEKLFF
D: TRBD1; size: -; J: TRBJ1-2; V: TRBV6-5; DNA: TGTGTCAGCAGTTACGCGACAGGGTCTAACTATGGCTACACCTTC; CDR3: CVSSYATGSNYGYTF
D: -; size: -; J: TRBJ1-1; V: TRBV27; DNA: TGTGCCAGCAGTTTATGGGAGGGCACTGAAGCTTTCTTT; CDR3: CASSLWEGTEAFF
D: TRBD1; size: -; J: TRBJ1-1; V: TRBV12-5; DNA: TGTGCTAGTGGTTTGGGGAAAGGGCAGGGGGGCCGGGCTGAAGCTTTCTTT; CDR3: CASGLGKGQGGRAEAFF
D: -; size: -; J: TRBJ2-5; V: TRBV6-5; DNA: -; CDR3: CASSSSGGHVETQYF
D: TRBD1; size: -; J: TRBJ1-5; V: TRBV19; DNA: TGTGCCAGCCGGGACAGGGGGACACCCCAGCATTTT; CDR3: CASRDRGTPQHF
D: TRBD2; size: -; J: TRBJ2-5; V: TRBV5-1; DNA: TGCGCCAGCAGCTTGGGACTAGCGGGGACACAAGAGACCCAGTACTTC; CDR3: CASSLGLAGTQETQYF
D: -; size: -; J: TRBJ1-2; V: TRBV6-5; DNA: TGTGCCAGCAGTTACGGGTCAGGGACCCGGGGGGGCTACACCTTC; CDR3: CASSYGSGTRGGYTF
D: -; size: -; J: TRBJ2-7; V: TRBV11-2; DNA: TGTGCCAGCAGCTGGGCAGGCCGATACTACGAGCAGTACTTC; CDR3: CASSWAGRYYEQYF
D: TRBD1; size: -; J: TRBJ2-2; V: TRBV18; DNA: TGTGCCAGCTCACCACCCCGGGACAGAACTACCGGGGAGCTGTTTTTT; CDR3: CASSPPRDRTTGELFF
D: TRBD2; size: -; J: TRBJ2-7; V: TRBV7-9; DNA: TGTGCCAGCAGCGCAACTAGCGGGAGGGCCTGGGAGCAGTACTTC; CDR3: CASSATSGRAWEQYF
D: -; size: -; J: TRBJ1-3; V: TRBV25-1; DNA: TGTGCCAGCAGCTTTGGAGGGAGTAACTCTGGAAACACCATATATTTT; CDR3: CASSFGGSNSGNTIYF
D: -; size: -; J: TRBJ1-3; V: TRBV9; DNA: TGTGCCAGCAGCGACAGAGGAAACACCATATATTTT; CDR3: CASSDRGNTIYF
D: TRBD2; size: -; J: TRBJ2-1; V: TRBV28; DNA: TGTGCCAGCAGTTTGGGCGGGAGTGCTGCGGAGCAGTTCTTC; CDR3: CASSLGGSAAEQFF
D: TRBD1; size: few; J: TRBJ1-1; V: TRBV12-3/TRBV12-4; DNA: TGTGCCAGCAGTTTTGGACAGGGGGCTGAAGCTTTCTTT; CDR3: CASSFGQGAEAFF
D: -; size: -; J: TRBJ1-1; V: TRBV11-2; DNA: TGTGCCAGCAGTACAGTTCGGGGATATGGTGAAGCTTTCTTT; CDR3: CASSTVRGYGEAFF
D: TRBD1; size: -; J: TRBJ1-2; V: TRBV28; DNA: TGTGCCAGCAGTTTACCGGGACAGGGCAACTATGGCTACACCTTC; CDR3: CASSLPGQGNYGYTF
D: -; size: -; J: TRBJ2-1; V: TRBV6-5; DNA: TGTGCCAGCAGTTACCGGAACGAGCTAGATGAGCAGTTCTTC; CDR3: CASSYRNELDEQFF
D: -; size: many; J: TRBJ1-2; V: TRBV27; DNA: TGTGCCAGCAGTCGGGGATGGGAAGGCTATGGCTACACCTTC; CDR3: CASSRGWEGYGYTF
D: -; size: once; J: TRBJ1-1; V: TRBV30; DNA: TGTGCCTGGGCAGCCGGACATTTTGCCGAAGCTTTCTTT; CDR3: CAWAAGHFAEAFF
D: -; size: -; J: TRBJ1-1; V: TRBV2; DNA: TGTGCCAGCAGTGAACTTCCCTCGTTGGCTTTCTTT; CDR3: CASSELPSLAFF